The source of this T cell receptor (beta chain) is a study of neurological immune-mediated disorders. TCRdb redid the calling of the 5' RACE reads with MiXCR, one entry per CDR3 protein. The sample gives a few thousand distinct CDR3 sequences, 20% to 25% of which show up once; about 40% is in the top ten. This CDR3 contains 15 residues. J was trimmed by 7 bases and V by 5 bases; bases with no gene match: 7. The germline CDR1 and CDR2 sequences are MDHEN and SYDVKM. This clonotype was observed many times. The T cells used for sorted libraries numbered about a million, either CD4+ or CD8+. V gene TRBV28 combines with J gene TRBJ1-4; TRBD1 matches 10 bases. The clonotype originates from a woman in her sixties with HTLV-1-associated myelopathy (HAM/TSP). The sequenced sample was CD8+ T cells from blood. This CDR3 is CASSPGDRGFEKLFF. The CDR3 bases are TGTGCCAGCAGTCCCGGGGACAGGGGATTTGAAAAACTGTTTTTT.